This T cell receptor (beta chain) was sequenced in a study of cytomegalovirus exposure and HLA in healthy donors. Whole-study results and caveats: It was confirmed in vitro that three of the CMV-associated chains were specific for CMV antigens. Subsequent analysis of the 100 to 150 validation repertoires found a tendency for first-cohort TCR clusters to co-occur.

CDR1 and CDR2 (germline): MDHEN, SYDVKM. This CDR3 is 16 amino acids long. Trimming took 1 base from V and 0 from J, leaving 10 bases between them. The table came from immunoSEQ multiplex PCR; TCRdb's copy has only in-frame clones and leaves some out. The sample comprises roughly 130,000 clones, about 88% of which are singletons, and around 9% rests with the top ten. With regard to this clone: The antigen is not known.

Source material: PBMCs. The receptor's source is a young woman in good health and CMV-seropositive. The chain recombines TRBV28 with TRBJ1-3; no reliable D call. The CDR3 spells CASSLLGSLSGNTIYF. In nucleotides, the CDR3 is TGTGCCAGCAGTTTATTGGGCAGCCTCTCTGGAAACACCATATATTTT.